The rows below give T cell receptor beta chains drawn from one sample of a study of blood T cells in healthy people across ages. A single record per CDR3 protein comes from TCRdb applying MiXCR to the 5' RACE reads. The top ten clones hold 30% of a sample with 720,000 or so distinct CDR3 sequences, 40% to 50% of them seen once. The sample consisted of blood. All receptors come from a man older than 75 in good health. Each CDR3 is given with its conserved first and last residue. Fields, in order: J gene, clone size, V gene, D gene, CDR3 DNA, CDR3 protein. D genes are given only for firm matches. A clone size is listed for some rows: how often the clone was seen (once, few, many), or a class if it is expanded.

j_gene: TRBJ2-3; abundance: few; v_gene: TRBV13; d_gene: TRBD2; CDR3nt: TGTGCCAGCAGCTCTGGACTAGCGGGCGGTCCACGCCCAGGCACAGATACGCAGTATTTT; CDR3aa: CASSSGLAGGPRPGTDTQYF
j_gene: TRBJ1-2; abundance: NA; v_gene: TRBV2; d_gene: TRBD1; CDR3nt: TGTGCCAGCAGCCTTATTACAGGGGTCAGCTGGGGCTACACCTTC; CDR3aa: CASSLITGVSWGYTF
j_gene: TRBJ1-2; abundance: NA; v_gene: TRBV7-3; d_gene: NA; CDR3nt: TGTGCCAGCAGCCCAAATAACTTCGGGACCTTCCCCTATGGCTACACCTTC; CDR3aa: CASSPNNFGTFPYGYTF
j_gene: TRBJ2-7; abundance: few; v_gene: TRBV20-1; d_gene: NA; CDR3nt: TGCAGTGCTCTTAGCGTTCCTAGCTCCTACGAGCAGTACTTC; CDR3aa: CSALSVPSSYEQYF
j_gene: TRBJ2-5; abundance: many; v_gene: TRBV20-1; d_gene: TRBD2; CDR3nt: TGCAGTGCTAAAACGGGACTAGCGGGAGAGACCCAGTACTTC; CDR3aa: CSAKTGLAGETQYF
j_gene: TRBJ1-5; abundance: once; v_gene: TRBV20-1; d_gene: TRBD1; CDR3nt: TGCAGTGCTAGACAGGGGGCAGGAAGCAATCAGCCCCAGCATTTT; CDR3aa: CSARQGAGSNQPQHF
j_gene: TRBJ2-5; abundance: many; v_gene: TRBV5-1; d_gene: NA; CDR3nt: TGCGCCAGCAGCTTACAGCAAGAGACCCAGTACTTC; CDR3aa: CASSLQQETQYF
j_gene: TRBJ2-7; abundance: few; v_gene: TRBV7-2; d_gene: TRBD1; CDR3nt: TGTGCCAGCAGCTCCTCGACAGGGGACTACGAGCAGTACTTC; CDR3aa: CASSSSTGDYEQYF
j_gene: TRBJ2-5; abundance: few; v_gene: TRBV11-2; d_gene: TRBD2; CDR3nt: TGTGCCAGCAGCCTCACGGGGGTAGCGGGCCAAGAGACCCAGTACTTC; CDR3aa: CASSLTGVAGQETQYF
j_gene: TRBJ2-3; abundance: NA; v_gene: TRBV11-1; d_gene: NA; CDR3nt: TGTGTCAGCAGCTTAGTAGCGGATCTCTTCACAGATACGCAGTATTTT; CDR3aa: CVSSLVADLFTDTQYF
j_gene: TRBJ2-7; abundance: NA; v_gene: TRBV5-1; d_gene: NA; CDR3nt: TGCGCCAGCAGCTTAGTGGGCTGGGGCACAATCCACGAGCAGTACTTC; CDR3aa: CASSLVGWGTIHEQYF
j_gene: TRBJ2-1; abundance: many; v_gene: TRBV12-3/TRBV12-4; d_gene: NA; CDR3nt: TGTGCCAGCAGTTTCCTTAATGAGCAGTTCTTC; CDR3aa: CASSFLNEQFF
j_gene: TRBJ1-6; abundance: NA; v_gene: TRBV20-1; d_gene: NA; CDR3nt: TGCAGTGCTAGAGGGGGGGGACGGGACTTATATAATTCACCCCTCCACTTT; CDR3aa: CSARGGGRDLYNSPLHF
j_gene: TRBJ1-1; abundance: NA; v_gene: TRBV6-2/TRBV6-3; d_gene: NA; CDR3nt: TGTGCCAGCAGTTCCCTGCGGGGAAACACTGAAGCTTTCTTT; CDR3aa: CASSSLRGNTEAFF
j_gene: TRBJ2-2; abundance: few; v_gene: TRBV29-1; d_gene: NA; CDR3nt: TGCAGCGTTGTTAACAGGGTCGGGACCGGGGAGCTGTTTTTT; CDR3aa: CSVVNRVGTGELFF
j_gene: TRBJ1-2; abundance: NA; v_gene: TRBV6-2/TRBV6-3; d_gene: NA; CDR3nt: TGTGCCAGCAGTGACCTGGGGGTTGGAGGCTACACCTTC; CDR3aa: CASSDLGVGGYTF
j_gene: TRBJ2-7; abundance: NA; v_gene: TRBV7-9; d_gene: NA; CDR3nt: TGTGCCAGCAGCTCAGGGACACCGCCTTACGAGCAGTACTTC; CDR3aa: CASSSGTPPYEQYF
j_gene: TRBJ2-1; abundance: many; v_gene: TRBV7-2; d_gene: NA; CDR3nt: TGTGCCAGCAGCTTAGTGATGGGCCAAGACAATGAGCAGTTCTTC; CDR3aa: CASSLVMGQDNEQFF
j_gene: TRBJ2-1; abundance: few; v_gene: TRBV24-1; d_gene: NA; CDR3nt: TGTGCCACCAGTGACCAACAGGTGGGTGAGCAGTTCTTC; CDR3aa: CATSDQQVGEQFF
j_gene: TRBJ2-5; abundance: few; v_gene: TRBV4-2; d_gene: NA; CDR3nt: TGTGCCAGCAGCCAAGATCGGGCAGGGGAGAAGTGGTTGGAGACCCAGTACTTC; CDR3aa: CASSQDRAGEKWLETQYF
j_gene: TRBJ2-3; abundance: NA; v_gene: TRBV7-9; d_gene: TRBD2; CDR3nt: TGTGCCAGCAGCTTACTTAGCGGGAGCGCAGATACGCAGTATTTT; CDR3aa: CASSLLSGSADTQYF
j_gene: TRBJ1-1; abundance: NA; v_gene: TRBV9; d_gene: NA; CDR3nt: TGTGCCAGCAGCGTCCGCCCAAGGGAGACTGAAGCTTTCTTT; CDR3aa: CASSVRPRETEAFF
j_gene: TRBJ2-7; abundance: many; v_gene: TRBV29-1; d_gene: NA; CDR3nt: TGCAGCGTTGAATCCCCTTATGGGGGGACAGAGTCCTACGAGCAGTACTTC; CDR3aa: CSVESPYGGTESYEQYF
j_gene: TRBJ2-5; abundance: few; v_gene: TRBV7-2; d_gene: NA; CDR3nt: TGTGCCAGCAGCGCAGCAGGTCTCACAGAGACCCAGTACTTC; CDR3aa: CASSAAGLTETQYF
j_gene: TRBJ2-7; abundance: NA; v_gene: TRBV20-1; d_gene: NA; CDR3nt: TGCAGTGCTAGTTTGGTAGCGAACTCCTACGAGCAGTACTTC; CDR3aa: CSASLVANSYEQYF
j_gene: TRBJ2-5; abundance: few; v_gene: TRBV5-4; d_gene: NA; CDR3nt: TGTGCCAGCAGCTTGGGACCCCGGATTCCTTCCAAAGAGACCCAGTACTTC; CDR3aa: CASSLGPRIPSKETQYF
j_gene: TRBJ2-1; abundance: NA; v_gene: TRBV7-9; d_gene: NA; CDR3nt: TGTGCCAGCAGCTTAGTTTATCAGGGCGGCAATGAGCAGTTCTTC; CDR3aa: CASSLVYQGGNEQFF
j_gene: TRBJ1-3; abundance: NA; v_gene: TRBV15; d_gene: NA; CDR3nt: TGTGCCACCAGCTTCAACTCTGGAAACACCATATATTTT; CDR3aa: CATSFNSGNTIYF
j_gene: TRBJ1-1; abundance: few; v_gene: TRBV6-1; d_gene: NA; CDR3nt: TGTGCCAGCACCAGGGAGACCTCTGAAGCTTTCTTT; CDR3aa: CASTRETSEAFF
j_gene: TRBJ2-1; abundance: NA; v_gene: TRBV20-1; d_gene: NA; CDR3nt: TGCAGCGCCCAGGATGTCGCCCCAATGGAGGAGACCCAGTTCTTC; CDR3aa: CSAQDVAPMEETQFF
j_gene: TRBJ1-5; abundance: NA; v_gene: TRBV20-1; d_gene: NA; CDR3nt: TGCAGTGCTGCAGGGCCCAATCAGCCCCAGCATTTT; CDR3aa: CSAAGPNQPQHF
j_gene: TRBJ1-2; abundance: few; v_gene: TRBV2; d_gene: TRBD1; CDR3nt: TGTGCCAGCAGTCGGACAGGGGATGCTAACTATGGCTACACCTTC; CDR3aa: CASSRTGDANYGYTF
j_gene: TRBJ2-5; abundance: NA; v_gene: TRBV3-1; d_gene: TRBD2; CDR3nt: TGTGCCAGCAGCCAAGAACCCACTAGCGGGAGAGGCAAACAGACCCAGTACTTC; CDR3aa: CASSQEPTSGRGKQTQYF
j_gene: TRBJ2-7; abundance: once; v_gene: TRBV4-1; d_gene: NA; CDR3nt: TGCGCCAGCAGCCACCCTGGCGGGACCCGGCAAGTGGAGCAGTACTTC; CDR3aa: CASSHPGGTRQVEQYF
j_gene: TRBJ1-1; abundance: NA; v_gene: TRBV7-2; d_gene: NA; CDR3nt: TGTGCCAGCAGCTTAGACGGATTTAACACTGAAGCTTTCTTT; CDR3aa: CASSLDGFNTEAFF
j_gene: TRBJ2-7; abundance: few; v_gene: TRBV5-8; d_gene: NA; CDR3nt: TGTGCCAGCGCTTCCTACGAGCAGTACTTC; CDR3aa: CASASYEQYF
j_gene: TRBJ2-6; abundance: NA; v_gene: TRBV3-1; d_gene: NA; CDR3nt: TGTGCCAGCAGCCAACAAGGAGGGGCCAACGTCCTGACTTTC; CDR3aa: CASSQQGGANVLTF
j_gene: TRBJ1-6; abundance: NA; v_gene: TRBV7-6; d_gene: NA; CDR3nt: TGTGCCAGCAGCTTCGGGCCAGCCGAACCCCTCCACTTT; CDR3aa: CASSFGPAEPLHF
j_gene: TRBJ2-5; abundance: few; v_gene: TRBV20-1; d_gene: NA; CDR3nt: TGCAGTGCTAGAGCGGTAAATCGAGAGACCCAGTACTTC; CDR3aa: CSARAVNRETQYF
j_gene: TRBJ1-2; abundance: NA; v_gene: TRBV25-1; d_gene: NA; CDR3nt: TGTGCCAGCAGTGCGACAGGTCGCTATGGCTACACCTTC; CDR3aa: CASSATGRYGYTF
j_gene: TRBJ1-2; abundance: few; v_gene: TRBV20-1; d_gene: NA; CDR3nt: TGCAGTGCCGAGGGGGGAGATTATGTTGGCTACACCTTC; CDR3aa: CSAEGGDYVGYTF
j_gene: TRBJ2-3; abundance: NA; v_gene: TRBV6-5; d_gene: TRBD2; CDR3nt: TGTGCCAGCAGTTACGGCGGGACTAGTCTGACAGATACGCAGTATTTT; CDR3aa: CASSYGGTSLTDTQYF